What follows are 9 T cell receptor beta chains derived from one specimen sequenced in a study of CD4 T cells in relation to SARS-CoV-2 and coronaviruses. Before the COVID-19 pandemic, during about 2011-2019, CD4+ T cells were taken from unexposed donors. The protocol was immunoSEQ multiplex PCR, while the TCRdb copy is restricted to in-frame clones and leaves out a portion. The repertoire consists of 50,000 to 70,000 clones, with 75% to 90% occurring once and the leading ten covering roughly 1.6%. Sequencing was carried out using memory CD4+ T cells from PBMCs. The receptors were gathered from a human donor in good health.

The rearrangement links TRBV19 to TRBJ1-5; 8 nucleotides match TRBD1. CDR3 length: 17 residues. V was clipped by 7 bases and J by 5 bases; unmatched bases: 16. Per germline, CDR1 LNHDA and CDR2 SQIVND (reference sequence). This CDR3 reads CASTSRQGARGYQPQHF. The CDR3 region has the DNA TGTGCCAGTACCTCTCGTCAGGGGGCCAGGGGATATCAGCCCCAGCATTTT.

The CDR3, as DNA: TGTGCCATCGCCGCAGGGACCTACGAGCAGTACTTC. This translates into CAIAAGTYEQYF. This rearrangement joins TRBV10-3 to TRBJ2-7; maybe TRBD1 (5 bases). CDR1 is ENHRY and CDR2 is SYGVKD in the germline V gene. The CDR3 is 12 residues long. The germline V and J ends were trimmed by 8 bases and 2 bases, with 10 bases remaining between them.

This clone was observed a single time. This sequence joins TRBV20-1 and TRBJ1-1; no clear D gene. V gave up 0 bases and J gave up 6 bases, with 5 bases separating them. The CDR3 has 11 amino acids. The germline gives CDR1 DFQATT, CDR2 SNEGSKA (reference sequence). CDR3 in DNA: TGCAGTGCTAGAGATACCGCTGAAGCTTTCTTT. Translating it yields CSARDTAEAFF.

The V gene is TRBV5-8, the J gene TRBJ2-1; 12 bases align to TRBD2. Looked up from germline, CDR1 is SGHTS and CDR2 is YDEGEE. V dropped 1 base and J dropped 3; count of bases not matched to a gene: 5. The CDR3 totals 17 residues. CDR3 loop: CASSLQETSGSYNEQFF. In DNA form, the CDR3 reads TGTGCCAGCAGCTTGCAGGAGACTAGCGGGAGCTACAATGAGCAGTTCTTC.

CDR3: CASSSGQNEQFF. The CDR3 DNA reads TGTGCCAGCAGCTCGGGACAGAATGAGCAGTTCTTC. This sequence joins TRBV7-3 and TRBJ2-1; 7 nucleotides align to TRBD1. With 4 bases clipped from V and 7 bases from J, the junction kept 1 base outside the gene matches. This CDR3 spans 12 amino acids. Germline V gene lookup returns CDR1 SGHTA and CDR2 FQGTGA. Looking up the rest from reference TRBV7-3 and TRBJ2-1 gives the full variable domain: GAGVSQTPSNKVTEKGKYVELRCDPISGHTALYWYRQSLGQGPEFLIYFQGTGAADDSGLPNDRFFAVRPEGSVSTLKIQRTERGDSAVYLCASSSGQNEQFFGPGTRLTVL.

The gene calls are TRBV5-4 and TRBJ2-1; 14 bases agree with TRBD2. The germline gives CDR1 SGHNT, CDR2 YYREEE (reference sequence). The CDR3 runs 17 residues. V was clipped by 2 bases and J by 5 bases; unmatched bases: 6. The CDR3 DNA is TGTGCCAGCAGCTTCCGGACTAGCGGGAGGTCGCACAATGAGCAGTTCTTC. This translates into CASSFRTSGRSHNEQFF.

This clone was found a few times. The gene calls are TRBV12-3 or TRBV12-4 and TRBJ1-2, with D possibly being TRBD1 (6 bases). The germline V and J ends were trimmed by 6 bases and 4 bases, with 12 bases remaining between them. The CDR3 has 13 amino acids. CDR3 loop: CASSPTGRYGYTF. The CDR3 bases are TGTGCCAGCAGCCCTACAGGGCGCTATGGCTACACCTTC.

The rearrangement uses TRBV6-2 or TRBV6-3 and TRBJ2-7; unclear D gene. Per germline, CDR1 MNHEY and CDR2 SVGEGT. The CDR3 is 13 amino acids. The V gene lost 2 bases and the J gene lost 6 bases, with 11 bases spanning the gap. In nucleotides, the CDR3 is TGTGCCAGCAGTTACCCGGCCATCTCCGAGCAGTACTTC. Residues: CASSYPAISEQYF.

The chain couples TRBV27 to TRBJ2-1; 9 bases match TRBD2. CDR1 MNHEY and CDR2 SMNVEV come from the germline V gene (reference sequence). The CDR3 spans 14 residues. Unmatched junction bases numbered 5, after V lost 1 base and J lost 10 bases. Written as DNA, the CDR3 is TGTGCCAGCAGTTTATGGGCTAGCGGGGCCGAGCAGTTCTTC. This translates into CASSLWASGAEQFF.